The entry below gives a single T cell receptor (beta chain) sequence along with its context. The antigen is unknown. One end of the junction fails to match germline, which may point to a read error. This sample stems from a study of tumor and adjacent non-tumor tissue in lung cancer. General study results and limits: Tumor repertoires had a smaller top 100 clone share than normal lung. Significantly higher TCR diversity was found in tumor than normal lung.

This sample's RNA came from whole unsorted tissue. A modified ARM-PCR protocol with three rounds of nested PCR amplified TCRbeta. TCRdb ran MiXCR on the multiplex PCR reads and lists one entry per CDR3 protein. The table shows 100,000 to 150,000 distinct CDR3 sequences, with about 66% occurring only once. There are 16 residues in the CDR3. Looked up from germline, CDR1 is MGHRA and CDR2 is YSYEKL. The material sequenced was lung tumor tissue. V is TRBV4-1 and J is TRBJ2-7, with TRBD1 as a possible D gene (5 bases). The clonotype originates from a man younger than 45 with non-small cell lung cancer. CDR3 nucleotides: TGCGCCAGCAGCCAAGAAGCGACAGCCTTTTCCTACGTGCAGTACTTC. Its protein is CASSQEATAFSYVQYF.